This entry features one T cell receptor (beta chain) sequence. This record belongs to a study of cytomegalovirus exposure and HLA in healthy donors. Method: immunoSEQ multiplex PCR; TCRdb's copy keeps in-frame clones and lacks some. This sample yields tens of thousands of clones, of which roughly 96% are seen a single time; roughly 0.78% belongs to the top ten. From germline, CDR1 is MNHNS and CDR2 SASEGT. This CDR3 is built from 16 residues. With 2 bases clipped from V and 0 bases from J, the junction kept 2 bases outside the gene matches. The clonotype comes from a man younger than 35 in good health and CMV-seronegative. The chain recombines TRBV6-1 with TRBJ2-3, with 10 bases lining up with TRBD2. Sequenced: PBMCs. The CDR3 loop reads CASSERSGGSTDTQYF. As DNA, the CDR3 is TGTGCCAGCAGTGAACGTAGCGGGGGGAGCACAGATACGCAGTATTTT.